This passage covers 5 T cell receptor beta chains from one sample sequenced in a study of blood T cells in healthy people across ages. With a J-beta primer mix and a sample-barcoded 5' primer, a second PCR ran about 7 to 12 cycles. TCRdb independently ran MiXCR on the 5' RACE reads; one entry per CDR3 protein. The table has about 800,000 distinct CDR3 sequences, around a quarter seen once. The same data also contributed to another study, on T cells of mothers and their children.

Sample: blood. These receptor sequences come from a boy younger than 18 in good health.

This clonotype turned up a few times. The rearrangement joins TRBV29-1 to TRBJ2-1; 7 bases agree with TRBD1. The CDR3 contains 11 residues. V lost 6 bases, J lost 9 bases, and 5 bases stayed unmatched. Germline CDR1 and CDR2: SQVTM and ANQGSEA. The CDR3 region is CSVPRGIEQFF. The CDR3 bases are TGCAGCGTACCCAGGGGGATTGAGCAGTTCTTC.

This clonotype came up a few times. The rearrangement links TRBV4-2 to TRBJ2-7; TRBD2 agrees at 9 bases. This CDR3 is built from 16 residues. Germline trimming cut 0 bases from V and 3 bases from J; bases unmatched to any gene: 6. CDR1 is LGHNA, CDR2 YNFKEQ, per germline. CDR3 amino acids: CASSQDRASGIYEQYF. For the CDR3, the DNA is TGTGCCAGCAGCCAAGATCGAGCTAGCGGGATCTACGAGCAGTACTTC.

Comment on this clonotype: Given a much more abundant clone one base away, this may be a read error. The conserved phenylalanine or tryptophan normally closing the CDR3 is absent here, so this likely arose from a read error. The gene calls are TRBV20-1 and TRBJ1-1; possibly TRBD1 for D (6 bases). Germline V gene data show CDR1 as DFQATT and CDR2 as SNEGSKA (reference sequence). The CDR3 is 13 residues long. Between the trimmed V and J ends, which lost 1 base and 5 bases, there was a span of 11 bases. CDR3 nucleotides: TGCAGTGCTAGAGTTACAGGGTATACTGAAGCTTTCCTT. The encoded protein is CSARVTGYTEAFL.

J is TRBJ2-1 and V is TRBV9; D gene uncertain. The CDR3 spans 12 residues. Trimming pared 4 bases from V and 4 bases from J, leaving 6 bases between. Germline-derived CDR1 and CDR2 are SGDLS and YYNGEE. CDR3 protein: CASSNDYNEQFF. As DNA, the CDR3 is TGTGCCAGCAGCAACGATTACAATGAGCAGTTCTTC. Filled out from reference TRBV9 and TRBJ2-1, the complete variable domain reads DSGVTQTPKHLITATGQRVTLRCSPRSGDLSVYWYQQSLDQGLQFLIQYYNGEERAKGNILERFSAQQFPDLHSELNLSSLELGDSALYFCASSNDYNEQFFGPGTRLTVL.

This clonotype was counted only a few times. The J gene is TRBJ2-7, the V gene TRBV12-3 or TRBV12-4, with 8 bases that match TRBD1. Trimming took 7 bases from V and 3 from J; bases not matched to a gene: 11. The CDR3 has 15 amino acids. CDR3 sequence reads: CASKPDRGLYYEQYF. As DNA, the CDR3 is TGTGCCAGCAAACCAGACAGGGGCCTGTACTACGAGCAGTACTTC.